This T cell receptor beta chain stems from a study of blood T cell repertoires in COVID-19. Germline trimming cut 5 bases from V and 3 bases from J; bases unmatched to any gene: 3. This CDR3 comprises 14 residues. Germline V lookup: CDR1 SGHVS, CDR2 FQNEAQ. Authors' analysis steps: Reference gene primer amplification yielded estimated nucleated cell counts. The data were produced by immunoSEQ multiplex PCR, yet TCRdb's version contains in-frame clones alone and is incomplete. The DNA gave D and trimming, while V, J and clone size come from that table. The table shows about 290,000 clones, with 89% occurring only once.

The source is a woman aged 25 to 39 with COVID-19, enrolled during active disease. Material: peripheral blood. This chain links TRBV7-8 with TRBJ1-4, with TRBD1 matching 7 bases. CDR3 nucleotide sequence: TGTGCCAGCAGCACGGGACAGTCTAATGAAAAACTGTTTTTT. Protein sequence: CASSTGQSNEKLFF. The full variable domain, its missing parts supplied by reference TRBV7-8 and TRBJ1-4, is GAGVSQSPRYKVAKRGQDVALRCDPISGHVSLFWYQQALGQGPEFLTYFQNEAQLDKSGLPSDRFFAERPEGSVSTLKIQRTQQEDSAVYLCASSTGQSNEKLFFGSGTQLSVL.